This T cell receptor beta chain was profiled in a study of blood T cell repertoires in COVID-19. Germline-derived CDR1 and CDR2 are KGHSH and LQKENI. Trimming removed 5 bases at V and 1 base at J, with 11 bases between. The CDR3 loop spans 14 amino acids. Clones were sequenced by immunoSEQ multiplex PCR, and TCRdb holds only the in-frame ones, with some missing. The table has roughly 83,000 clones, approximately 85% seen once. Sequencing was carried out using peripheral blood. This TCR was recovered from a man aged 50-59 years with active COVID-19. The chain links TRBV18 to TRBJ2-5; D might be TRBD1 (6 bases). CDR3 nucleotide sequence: TGTGCCAGCTCAGCGACAGGAATCCAAGAGACCCAGTACTTC. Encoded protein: CASSATGIQETQYF.